The rows below give T cell receptor beta chains drawn from one sample of a study of T cells in Graves' hyperthyroidism and ophthalmopathy. TCRdb itself ran the multiplex PCR reads through MiXCR, one entry per CDR3 protein. Of more than 300,000 distinct CDR3 sequences listed, about a sixth are singletons. Sequenced material: blood. The source is a woman aged 25 to 45 with Graves' hyperthyroidism that later progressed to Graves' ophthalmopathy. Each CDR3 is given with its conserved first and last residue. D genes are given only for firm matches. Some rows mark clone size as missing; the rest say once, few, many or name a class of expanded clone.

d_call | j_call | clone_size | v_call | cdr3_aa | cdr3_nt
TRBD1 | TRBJ1-6 | many | TRBV27 | CASSPRQGWNSPLHF | TGTGCCAGCAGTCCCCGACAGGGGTGGAATTCACCCCTCCACTTT
NA | TRBJ2-3 | few | TRBV6-1 | CASSREPSTDTQYF | TGTGCCAGCAGCAGGGAACCCAGCACAGATACGCAGTATTTT
NA | TRBJ1-2 | NA | TRBV2 | CASRGGNYGYTF | TGTGCCAGCAGAGGGGGAAACTATGGCTACACCTTC
NA | TRBJ2-1 | many | TRBV28 | CASGGYNEQFF | TGTGCCAGCGGTGGATACAATGAGCAGTTCTTC
TRBD1 | TRBJ2-5 | many | TRBV5-6 | CASSLALQGAWETQYF | TGTGCCAGCAGCTTGGCCTTGCAGGGGGCTTGGGAGACCCAGTACTTC
TRBD1 | TRBJ1-4 | many | TRBV11-2 | CASSLTGYTNEKLFF | TGTGCCAGCAGCTTGACAGGGTACACTAATGAAAAACTGTTTTTT
NA | TRBJ1-1 | many | TRBV29-1 | CSVPGTARTTEAFF | TGCAGCGTCCCCGGGACCGCCCGGACGACTGAAGCTTTCTTT
TRBD1 | TRBJ2-1 | many | TRBV27 | CASSFLRGTGRSYNEQFF | TGTGCCAGCAGTTTCCTCCGGGGGACAGGGCGCTCCTACAATGAGCAGTTCTTC
NA | TRBJ2-7 | many | TRBV2 | CASRRTVSYEQYF | TGTGCCAGCAGGCGGACAGTCTCCTACGAGCAGTACTTC
NA | TRBJ1-2 | many | TRBV3-1 | CASSATNGPHYGYTF | TGTGCCAGCAGCGCTACAAACGGACCACACTATGGCTACACCTTC
TRBD2 | TRBJ2-7 | few | TRBV6-1 | CASIRSSGYEQYF | TGTGCCAGCATCCGGTCTAGCGGCTACGAGCAGTACTTC
TRBD2 | TRBJ2-3 | many | TRBV15 | CATSIEPGGPSDVDTQYF | TGTGCCACCAGCATTGAACCGGGGGGGCCGTCTGATGTAGATACGCAGTATTTT
NA | TRBJ2-1 | NA | TRBV12-3/TRBV12-4 | CASSLGRQAALGEQFF | TGTGCCAGCAGTTTAGGCCGACAAGCCGCCCTAGGTGAGCAGTTCTTC
NA | TRBJ2-1 | few | TRBV19 | CASSTHQTLPNEQFF | TGTGCCAGTAGTACCCACCAGACCCTACCCAATGAGCAGTTCTTC
NA | TRBJ1-1 | NA | TRBV18 | CASSLDRQNTEAFF | TGTGCCAGCTCGCTCGACAGACAGAACACTGAAGCTTTCTTT
NA | TRBJ1-1 | many | TRBV5-1 | CASSLVSGGSGAFF | TGCGCCAGCAGCTTAGTGTCGGGAGGTTCGGGAGCTTTCTTT
NA | TRBJ2-3 | few | TRBV4-1 | CASSQDGTLLTPGTQYF | TGCGCCAGCAGCCAAGATGGCACCCTACTTACCCCAGGGACGCAGTATTTT
NA | TRBJ1-6 | many | TRBV30 | CAWSVSGTYNSPLHF | TGTGCCTGGAGTGTCTCAGGGACTTATAATTCACCCCTCCACTTT
TRBD2 | TRBJ2-3 | many | TRBV24-1 | CATSTSGGTDTQYF | TGTGCCACCAGTACTAGCGGGGGTACAGATACGCAGTATTTT
TRBD1 | TRBJ2-7 | many | TRBV28 | CASNSWTGGFLGQYF | TGTGCCAGCAATTCTTGGACAGGGGGCTTTTTGGGGCAGTACTTC
NA | TRBJ2-2 | NA | TRBV5-1 | CAGSLNTGELFF | TGCGCCGGCAGCTTAAACACCGGGGAGCTGTTTTTT
NA | TRBJ1-1 | NA | TRBV2 | CASSPQTLGGTEAFF | TGTGCCAGCAGTCCGCAGACTTTAGGGGGCACTGAAGCTTTCTTT
TRBD1 | TRBJ2-2 | NA | TRBV5-4 | CASSLVPGQGARSTWTGELFF | TGTGCCAGCAGCTTAGTTCCGGGACAGGGGGCGCGTTCGACGTGGACCGGGGAGCTGTTTTTT
NA | TRBJ2-3 | many | TRBV4-2 | CASRQRMASLGDTQYF | TGTGCCAGCAGACAACGTATGGCGTCCTTGGGAGATACGCAGTATTTT
NA | TRBJ2-5 | many | TRBV7-9 | CASSLGRPKETQYF | TGTGCCAGCAGCTTAGGGCGGCCAAAAGAGACCCAGTACTTC
TRBD1 | TRBJ2-7 | many | TRBV3-1 | CASSQGLVVPTGDEQYF | TGTGCCAGCAGTCAAGGCCTTGTGGTTCCGACAGGGGATGAGCAGTACTTC
NA | TRBJ1-1 | many | TRBV12-3/TRBV12-4 | CASSFGPGPGSTEAFF | TGTGCCAGCAGTTTTGGGCCTGGGCCGGGTAGCACTGAAGCTTTCTTT
NA | TRBJ2-4 | few | TRBV7-9 | CASSFIPTQNIQYF | TGTGCCAGCAGCTTTATCCCAACCCAAAACATTCAGTACTTC
NA | TRBJ1-1 | few | TRBV4-1 | CASSHPYGKDMNTEAFF | TGCGCCAGCAGCCACCCCTACGGGAAGGACATGAACACTGAAGCTTTCTTT
NA | TRBJ1-5 | few | TRBV6-1 | CASSTRYNQPQHF | TGTGCCAGCAGTACAAGGTACAATCAGCCCCAGCATTTT
TRBD1 | TRBJ2-7 | many | TRBV6-1 | CASSERAGGSYEQYF | TGTGCCAGCAGTGAAAGGGCAGGGGGTTCCTACGAGCAGTACTTC
NA | TRBJ1-2 | NA | TRBV28 | CASSPGGEATLNYGYTF | TGTGCCAGCAGTCCCGGGGGGGAGGCCACGCTCAACTATGGCTACACCTTC
NA | TRBJ1-2 | many | TRBV27 | CASSLSGVWNYGYTF | TGTGCCAGCAGTCTGTCGGGAGTCTGGAACTATGGCTACACCTTC
NA | TRBJ2-7 | few | TRBV20-1 | CSARPGPYEQYF | TGCAGTGCTAGACCTGGGCCCTACGAGCAGTACTTC
NA | TRBJ1-1 | NA | TRBV19 | CASSIWFQGTNTEASF | TGTGCCAGTAGTATTTGGTTCCAGGGTACGAACACTGAAGCTTCCTTT
NA | TRBJ2-5 | NA | TRBV6-1 | CASTHGEGETQYF | TGTGCCAGCACCCACGGGGAAGGAGAGACCCAGTACTTC
NA | TRBJ2-1 | many | TRBV27 | CASSTPATSHNEQFF | TGTGCCAGCAGTACCCCAGCCACTAGTCACAATGAGCAGTTCTTC
TRBD2 | TRBJ2-3 | many | TRBV18 | CASSPPAAGADTQYF | TGTGCCAGCTCACCACCGGCAGCGGGAGCTGATACGCAGTATTTT
TRBD1 | TRBJ1-2 | NA | TRBV27 | CASSSLGQGHYGYTF | TGTGCCAGCAGTTCCCTAGGACAGGGTCACTATGGCTACACCTTC
NA | TRBJ2-1 | many | TRBV12-3/TRBV12-4 | CASSHTIDSYNEQFF | TGTGCCAGCAGCCACACTATTGACTCCTACAATGAGCAGTTCTTC
TRBD2 | TRBJ2-1 | NA | TRBV7-9 | CASSQRGYNEQFF | TGTGCCAGCTCCCAGCGGGGGTACAATGAGCAGTTCTTC
TRBD2 | TRBJ2-3 | NA | TRBV12-3/TRBV12-4 | CASRDGGATDTQYF | TGTGCCAGCAGAGACGGGGGGGCCACAGATACGCAGTATTTT
NA | TRBJ1-1 | many | TRBV11-2 | CASSLADRGTEAFF | TGTGCCAGCAGCTTAGCGGACAGAGGGACTGAAGCTTTCTTT
TRBD2 | TRBJ2-1 | many | TRBV11-2 | CASSLLGGPRYNEQFF | TGTGCCAGCAGCTTACTGGGAGGGCCCCGATACAATGAGCAGTTCTTC
NA | TRBJ1-1 | NA | TRBV5-1 | CASSPQPQGAEAFF | TGCGCCAGCAGCCCCCAACCTCAGGGTGCTGAAGCTTTCTTT
NA | TRBJ2-5 | few | TRBV7-8 | CASSLGVHVETQYF | TGTGCCAGCAGCTTGGGGGTTCACGTCGAGACCCAGTACTTC
TRBD1 | TRBJ2-1 | many | TRBV9 | CASSSADRANDEQFF | TGTGCCAGCAGCTCCGCGGACAGGGCAAATGATGAGCAGTTCTTC
NA | TRBJ1-4 | many | TRBV15 | CATSRDKRSRDEKLFF | TGTGCCACCAGCAGAGATAAGCGCAGCAGAGATGAAAAACTGTTTTTT
NA | TRBJ2-1 | NA | TRBV5-1 | CARSAGDNYNEQFF | TGCGCCCGCAGCGCAGGGGACAACTACAATGAGCAGTTCTTC
NA | TRBJ2-7 | NA | TRBV7-2 | CASSEKSPVSYEQYF | TGTGCCAGCAGCGAGAAAAGTCCTGTCTCCTACGAGCAGTACTTC
TRBD2 | TRBJ2-7 | many | TRBV2 | CASESAGGGEQYF | TGTGCCAGCGAGTCAGCGGGAGGTGGGGAGCAGTACTTC
NA | TRBJ2-7 | NA | TRBV7-9 | CASSDEYRDEQYF | TGTGCCAGCAGCGACGAATACAGGGACGAGCAGTACTTC
NA | TRBJ1-6 | many | TRBV7-8 | CASSLQGGNSPLHF | TGTGCCAGCAGCCTGCAAGGCGGGAATTCACCCCTCCACTTT
TRBD1 | TRBJ1-1 | few | TRBV6-1 | CASSTGTGLGTEAFF | TGTGCCAGCAGCACCGGGACAGGGCTGGGTACTGAAGCTTTCTTT
NA | TRBJ1-3 | few | TRBV6-5 | CASSYSAGNTIYF | TGTGCCAGCAGTTACTCGGCGGGAAACACCATATATTTT